A single sample gave rise to the 11 T cell receptor beta chains below, sequenced in a study of identical twins. TCRdb reprocessed the 5' RACE reads via MiXCR and lists one record per CDR3 protein. The sample consists of approximately 210,000 distinct CDR3 sequences, 6.5% to 8% of them appearing once. These same records also appear under a second study, on T cells expressing NK-cell markers.

The specimen sequenced was CD8+ T cells sorted from blood. Source of these receptors: a young woman in good health.

In its sample, this clonotype was seen many times. This rearrangement joins TRBV7-6 to TRBJ2-1, with TRBD2 matching 9 bases. With V trimmed by 5 bases and J by 6 bases, 5 bases remained unmatched. Germline CDR1 is SGHVS and CDR2 is FNYEAQ. There are 14 residues in the CDR3. The CDR3 nucleotides read TGTGCCAGCAGCGCGGGACTAGCACCCAATGAGCAGTTCTTC. Translated, it gives CASSAGLAPNEQFF.

This clonotype was counted a few times. The CDR3 DNA is TGTGCCAGCAGTATTGGACAGTTCGGGGAGCTGTTTTTT. This sequence encodes CASSIGQFGELFF. The gene calls are TRBV27 and TRBJ2-2; possibly TRBD1 for D (6 bases). CDR1 is MNHEY and CDR2 is SMNVEV in the germline V gene (reference sequence). V was cut by 5 bases and J by 7 bases, with 11 bases left in between. CDR3 size: 13 residues.

This clonotype was seen a few times. V and J are TRBV9 and TRBJ1-5; no reliable D call. Per the germline V gene, CDR1 is SGDLS and CDR2 is YYNGEE. V was pared by 0 bases and J by 5 bases, with 12 bases between. The CDR3 length is 15 residues. The CDR3 reads CASSVGPDVDQPQHF. In DNA form, the CDR3 reads TGTGCCAGCAGCGTAGGTCCCGATGTAGATCAGCCCCAGCATTTT.

This clonotype occurred a few times. V and J are TRBV5-6 and TRBJ1-6; 10 bases agree with TRBD1. Per germline, CDR1 SGHDT and CDR2 YYEEEE. V trimming: 4 bases; J trimming: 7 bases; junction bases outside the gene matches: 11. The CDR3 length is 17 residues. CDR3 coding DNA: TGTGCCAGCAGCCCCTTGGGGGACAGGGGCCCAAATTCACCCCTCCACTTT. This codes for CASSPLGDRGPNSPLHF. The entire variable domain, with the rest obtained from reference TRBV5-6 and TRBJ1-6, is as follows: DAGVTQSPTHLIKTRGQQVTLRCSPKSGHDTVSWYQQALGQGPQFIFQYYEEEERQRGNFPDRFSGHQFPNYSSELNVNALLLGDSALYLCASSPLGDRGPNSPLHFGNGTRLTVT.

This clonotype was recorded at least ten times. This rearrangement joins TRBV5-1 to TRBJ2-1; tentative D call: TRBD2 (6 bases). V gave up 2 bases and J gave up 0 bases, with 12 bases separating them. Germline V gives CDR1 SGHRS, CDR2 YFSETQ. This CDR3 comprises 16 residues. The CDR3 DNA sequence: TGCGCCAGCAGCTTCCCGGACGGGAGCTCCTACAATGAGCAGTTCTTC. Protein sequence: CASSFPDGSSYNEQFF. The variable domain in full, with the rest retrieved from reference TRBV5-1 and TRBJ2-1, is KAGVTQTPRYLIKTRGQQVTLSCSPISGHRSVSWYQQTPGQGLQFLFEYFSETQRNKGNFPGRFSGRQFSNSRSEMNVSTLELGDSALYLCASSFPDGSSYNEQFFGPGTRLTVL.

Points on this clonotype: Germline and junction disagree at one end, which may indicate a read error. The chain couples TRBV7-2 to TRBJ2-5, with 11 bases aligning to TRBD2. Germline V gene lookup returns CDR1 SGHTA and CDR2 FQGNSA. This CDR3 has 15 residues. CDR3: CASGLAGGVQETQYF. Here the CDR3 DNA reads TGTGCCAGCGGCTTAGCGGGAGGGGTGCAAGAGACCCAGTACTTC.

The rearrangement joins TRBV5-1 to TRBJ2-7; 10 bases are a match to TRBD1. CDR3 size: 16 residues. Germline lookup yields CDR1 SGHRS and CDR2 YFSETQ. V was clipped by 2 bases and J by 1 base; unmatched bases: 6. CDR3 protein: CASSFDRDRGSYEQYF. CDR3 coding DNA: TGCGCCAGCAGCTTTGACCGGGACAGGGGTTCCTACGAGCAGTACTTC.

The chain links TRBV12-3 or TRBV12-4 to TRBJ2-1; D gene ambiguous. The CDR3 is made up of 13 amino acids. Trimming shortened V by 1 base and J by 7 bases, and 8 bases separated the two germline ends. CDR3 protein: CASSLVVGNEQFF. The DNA of the CDR3 is TGTGCCAGCAGTTTAGTCGTGGGAAATGAGCAGTTCTTC.

This clonotype was recorded a few times. The rearrangement uses TRBV3-1 and TRBJ1-2; D is perhaps TRBD1 (6 bases). The CDR3 contains 15 residues. The germline CDR1 and CDR2 sequences are LGHDT and YNNKEL (reference sequence). Trimming cost V 0 bases and J 8 bases, with 16 bases left between them. Here the CDR3 reads CASSQEGAGQGGYTF. CDR3 sequence (DNA): TGTGCCAGCAGCCAAGAGGGAGCAGGCCAGGGGGGCTACACCTTC.

In its sample, this clonotype was seen a few times. The chain links TRBV10-2 to TRBJ1-5, with 8 bases identical to TRBD1. Trimming removed 6 bases from V and 3 bases from J; junction bases left unmatched: 7. The V gene's germline CDR1 is WSHSY and CDR2 SAAADI. The CDR3 contains 15 residues. The CDR3 region has the DNA TGCGCCAGCAGCGCCGGACAGGGAGACAATCAGCCCCAGCATTTT. Its translation is CASSAGQGDNQPQHF.

The genes are TRBV20-1 and TRBJ1-5; D gene ambiguous. V lost 0 bases to trimming and J lost 3 bases, with 12 bases between them. This CDR3 comprises 15 residues. CDR1 and CDR2 from the germline V gene are DFQATT and SNEGSKA (reference sequence). The CDR3 coding sequence is TGCAGTGCTAGAGATTACAACCATCACAATCAGCCCCAGCATTTT. This sequence encodes CSARDYNHHNQPQHF.